This T cell receptor (beta chain) was sequenced during a study of cytomegalovirus exposure and HLA in healthy donors. Germline CDR1 is MNHEY and CDR2 is SMNVEV (reference sequence). Trimming took off 6 bases at V and 3 bases at J, with 27 bases between the two ends. There are 18 residues in the CDR3. PCR employed 60 Vbeta and 13 Jbeta primers. The table came from immunoSEQ multiplex PCR; TCRdb's copy has only in-frame clones and leaves some out. The sample yields about 150,000 clones, over 75% seen once. The chain combines TRBV27 with TRBJ2-7, with D perhaps given as TRBD1 or TRBD2 (10 bases each). This TCR derives from a woman aged 40 to 50 in good health and CMV-seropositive. Input material: PBMCs. Here the CDR3 reads CASRRQGAELAGFYEQYF. The CDR3 coding sequence is TGTGCCAGCAGGCGACAGGGGGCTGAACTAGCGGGATTCTACGAGCAGTACTTC.